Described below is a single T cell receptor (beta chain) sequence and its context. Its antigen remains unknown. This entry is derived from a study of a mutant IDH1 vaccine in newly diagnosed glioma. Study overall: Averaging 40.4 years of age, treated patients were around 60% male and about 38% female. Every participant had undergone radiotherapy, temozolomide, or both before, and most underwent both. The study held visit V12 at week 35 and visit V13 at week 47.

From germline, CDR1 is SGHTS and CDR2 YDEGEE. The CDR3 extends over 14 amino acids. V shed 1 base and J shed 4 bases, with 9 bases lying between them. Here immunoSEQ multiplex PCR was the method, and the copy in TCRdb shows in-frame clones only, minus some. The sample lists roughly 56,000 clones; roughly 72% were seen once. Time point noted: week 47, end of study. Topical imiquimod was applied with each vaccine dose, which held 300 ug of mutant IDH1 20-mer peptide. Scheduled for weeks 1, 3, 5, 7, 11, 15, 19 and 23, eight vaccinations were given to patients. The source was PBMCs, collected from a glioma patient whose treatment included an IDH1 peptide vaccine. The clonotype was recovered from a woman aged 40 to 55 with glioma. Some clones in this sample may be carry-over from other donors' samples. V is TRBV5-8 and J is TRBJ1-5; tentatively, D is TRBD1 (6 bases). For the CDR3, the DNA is TGTGCCAGCAGCTTGTTAGGGGGGAATCAGCCCCAGCATTTT. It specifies CASSLLGGNQPQHF.